The 25 T cell receptor beta chains reported below all come from one sample, sequenced in a study of pediatric ulcerative colitis. Data came from immunoSEQ multiplex PCR; TCRdb stores just in-frame clones and leaves some out. Counted here are more than 40,000 clones, 60% to 85% occurring once; the ten biggest clones make up less than 4.5%. Rectal tissue came from one to two pinch biopsies taken at colonoscopy. The sequencing input was gut tissue. Receptor source: a girl aged 5-17 years with moderate ulcerative colitis.

The chain is built from TRBV6-5 and TRBJ2-1; 7 bases line up with TRBD1. V trimming: 6 bases; J trimming: 14 bases; junction bases outside the gene matches: 13. The germline gives CDR1 MNHEY, CDR2 SVGAGI. The CDR3 runs to 13 residues. The CDR3 spells CASRQGQTSSEFF. The CDR3 DNA follows: TGTGCCAGCAGACAGGGACAGACCTCGTCGGAGTTCTTC.

This clone was seen a handful of times. The J gene is TRBJ1-2, the V gene TRBV7-2; weak D call: TRBD1 (5 bases). The CDR3 has 14 residues. Germline V gene data show CDR1 as SGHTA and CDR2 as FQGNSA. Trimming removed 0 bases from V and 11 bases from J, with 16 bases in between. The CDR3 is CASSLARQGRWYTF. The CDR3 nucleotides read TGTGCCAGCAGCTTAGCTAGGCAGGGAAGGTGGTACACCTTC.

The chain couples TRBV4-3 to TRBJ1-5, with D hard to call. V was trimmed by 0 bases and J by 3 bases, leaving 12 bases between them. Germline CDR1 is LGHNA and CDR2 is YSLEER. The length of the CDR3 is 16 residues. As DNA, the CDR3 is TGCGCCAGCAGCCAAGATACGGTGGCAGTCAATCAGCCCCAGCATTTT. Its protein is CASSQDTVAVNQPQHF.

Comment on this clone: Other DNA sequences in the sample encode the same CDR3. J is TRBJ1-3 and V is TRBV6-5, with D unclear. The CDR3 spans 13 residues. Looked up from germline, CDR1 is MNHEY and CDR2 is SVGAGI. Trimming cost V 2 bases and J 1 base, with 3 bases left between them. The DNA of the CDR3 is TGTGCCAGCAGTTACCGTTCTGGAAACACCATATATTTT. Its protein is CASSYRSGNTIYF.

The chain recombines TRBV4-1 with TRBJ2-7; 11 nucleotides line up with TRBD1. Trimming took 3 bases from V and 2 from J; bases not matched to a gene: 3. This CDR3 is 15 amino acids long. Germline CDR1 and CDR2: MGHRA and YSYEKL. The CDR3 DNA is TGCGCCAGCAGCCAGCCGGGACAGGGGGCCTACGAGCAGTACTTC. It encodes CASSQPGQGAYEQYF.

The V and J genes are TRBV2 and TRBJ1-1; D unresolved. V was clipped by 8 bases and J by 0 bases, with 19 bases between them. Germline-derived CDR1 and CDR2 are SNHLY and FYNNEI. This CDR3 comprises 16 residues. In DNA form, the CDR3 reads TGTGCCAGCCGGAGTCCGGGTATAGGAATGAACACTGAAGCTTTCTTT. Translating it yields CASRSPGIGMNTEAFF.

The CDR3 region has the DNA TGTGCCAGCAGTCTAACAGGGTCGGGGGCCAACGTCCTGACTTTC. Translating it yields CASSLTGSGANVLTF. This chain uses TRBV28 with TRBJ2-6; weak D call: TRBD1 (6 bases). Germline values: CDR1 MDHEN, CDR2 SYDVKM. Trimming removed 5 bases from V and 4 bases from J, with 12 bases in between. The CDR3 loop spans 15 amino acids. The full variable domain, completed using reference TRBV28 and TRBJ2-6, is DVKVTQSSRYLVKRTGEKVFLECVQDMDHENMFWYRQDPGLGLRLIYFSYDVKMKEKGDIPEGYSVSREKKERFSLILESASTNQTSMYLCASSLTGSGANVLTFGAGSRLTVL.

J is TRBJ2-2 and V is TRBV6-5, with D tentatively TRBD2 (5 bases). Trimming shortened V by 5 bases and J by 3 bases, and 10 bases separated the two germline ends. Germline values: CDR1 MNHEY, CDR2 SVGAGI. The CDR3 covers 14 residues. The CDR3 spells CASSKKRDTGELFF. The DNA of the CDR3 is TGTGCCAGCAGTAAGAAGAGGGACACCGGGGAGCTGTTTTTT.

The J gene is TRBJ1-6, the V gene TRBV7-3, with D hard to call. The germline gives CDR1 SGHTA, CDR2 FQGTGA. With 0 bases removed from V and 7 bases from J, the gap between germline ends came to 10 bases. There are 15 residues in the CDR3. The CDR3 reads CASSLTAGNNSPLHF. For the CDR3, the DNA is TGTGCCAGCAGCTTAACGGCAGGCAACAATTCACCCCTCCACTTT.

This clone came up once. V gene TRBV2 combines with J gene TRBJ2-7, with 7 bases aligning to TRBD1. The CDR3 contains 15 residues. Germline V lookup: CDR1 SNHLY, CDR2 FYNNEI. The J segment lost 8 bases and the V segment lost 6 bases, leaving 16 bases of the junction unmatched. Here the CDR3 DNA reads TGTGCCAGCAGCCCACGACAGGGAGCTCTCGGGCAGCAGTACTTC. Protein: CASSPRQGALGQQYF.

This clone was seen only a few times. The rearrangement links TRBV27 to TRBJ1-1; 7 bases are a match to TRBD1. The CDR3 consists of 13 residues. Losses at the gene ends were 1 base for V and 10 bases for J; bases not matched to a gene: 6. CDR1 and CDR2 from the germline V gene are MNHEY and SMNVEV (reference sequence). DNA of the CDR3: TGTGCCAGCAGTTTATACGGGACAGCTGGAGCTTTCTTT. As protein: CASSLYGTAGAFF.

This chain connects TRBV5-8 to TRBJ2-5; the D call may be TRBD1 or TRBD2 (5 bases each). This CDR3 comprises 16 residues. Germline V gene sequence: CDR1 SGHTS, CDR2 YDEGEE. Trimming left V 2 bases short and J 2 bases short, with 16 bases between. CDR3 sequence (DNA): TGTGCCAGCAGCTTTTCCGGGACGGGCGCTCAAGAGACCCAGTACTTC. It specifies CASSFSGTGAQETQYF.

CDR3 in DNA: TGTGCCAGCAGCTTGCTCCCCAGGGATGATCAGCCCCAGCATTTT. This translates into CASSLLPRDDQPQHF. J is TRBJ1-5 and V is TRBV5-5, with D perhaps TRBD1 (5 bases). CDR3 length equals 15 residues. Germline V gene lookup returns CDR1 SGHKS and CDR2 YYEKEE (reference sequence). V lost 1 base and J 5 bases, leaving 13 bases between the germline ends.

The V call is TRBV6-1, the J call TRBJ1-1, with no clear D. V dropped 6 bases and J dropped 6 bases, with 14 bases sitting between them. The CDR3 is 13 amino acids. The V gene's germline CDR1 is MNHNS and CDR2 SASEGT. The CDR3 nucleotides are TGTGCCAGCAGATTCTGGGTTCAGGCTGAAGCTTTCTTT. Translated: CASRFWVQAEAFF.

The chain uses TRBV27 and TRBJ1-1, with TRBD1 matching over 7 bases. CDR3 size: 15 residues. In germline, CDR1 is MNHEY, CDR2 SMNVEV (reference sequence). V lost 5 bases, J lost 4 bases, and 10 bases stayed unmatched. Here the CDR3 reads CASSRTGVGVTEAFF. The CDR3 coding sequence is TGTGCCAGCAGTAGAACAGGGGTTGGCGTCACTGAAGCTTTCTTT.

The chain recombines TRBV27 with TRBJ2-4; TRBD1 matches at 10 bases. Losses at the gene ends were 6 bases for V and 7 bases for J; bases not matched to a gene: 9. Germline V lookup: CDR1 MNHEY, CDR2 SMNVEV (reference sequence). The CDR3 loop spans 15 amino acids. CDR3 sequence (DNA): TGTGCCAGCAGCCCGACGACAGGGGGCATGAACATTCAGTACTTC. Its protein is CASSPTTGGMNIQYF.

The chain joins TRBV30 to TRBJ1-5; no definite D call. The CDR3 consists of 15 residues. Germline V gene lookup returns CDR1 GTSNPN and CDR2 SVGIG (reference sequence). V was pared by 2 bases and J by 1 base, with 12 bases between. Here the CDR3 DNA reads TGTGCCTGGAGTAGCGGGGTCTGGAGCAATCAGCCCCAGCATTTT. Encoded protein: CAWSSGVWSNQPQHF. The full variable domain, completed using reference TRBV30 and TRBJ1-5, is SQTIHQWPATLVQPVGSPLSLECTVEGTSNPNLYWYRQAAGRGLQLLFYSVGIGQISSEVPQNLSASRPQDRQFILSSKKLLLSDSGFYLCAWSSGVWSNQPQHFGDGTRLSIL.

This chain links TRBV6-5 with TRBJ1-1; D call uncertain. V lost 6 bases, J lost 3 bases, and 11 bases lay in between. This CDR3 spans 13 amino acids. Germline V gene lookup returns CDR1 MNHEY and CDR2 SVGAGI. CDR3 sequence: CASSNRLHTEAFF. DNA of the CDR3: TGTGCCAGCAGCAACAGATTACACACTGAAGCTTTCTTT.

The chain links TRBV7-8 to TRBJ1-1, with TRBD1 as a possible D gene (5 bases). This CDR3 spans 15 amino acids. V lost 1 base, J lost 3 bases, and 12 bases lay in between. Germline V gene lookup returns CDR1 SGHVS and CDR2 FQNEAQ. This CDR3 reads CASSLEAGRYTEAFF. The CDR3 nucleotides are TGTGCCAGCAGCTTAGAGGCAGGGAGGTACACTGAAGCTTTCTTT.

The rearrangement joins TRBV7-9 to TRBJ2-7; 9 bases agree with TRBD1. The junction had 6 bases not matched to a gene; V was cut back by 4 bases and J by 5 bases. This CDR3 has 14 amino acids. CDR1 is SEHNR, CDR2 FQNEAQ, per germline (reference sequence). The CDR3 protein is CASSYGTGIHEQYF. The CDR3 nucleotides are TGTGCCAGCAGCTATGGGACAGGGATCCACGAGCAGTACTTC.

This sequence joins TRBV4-3 and TRBJ2-7; D is uncertain. The germline V gene has CDR1 LGHNA and CDR2 YSLEER. The V and J ends lost 1 base and 6 bases respectively, with 13 bases between them. The length of the CDR3 is 14 residues. CDR3 nucleotide sequence: TGCGCCAGCAGCCAAGGGGGTTACTACTCCGAGCAGTACTTC. Translated: CASSQGGYYSEQYF.

The chain recombines TRBV11-3 with TRBJ1-1; 8 positions agree with TRBD1. Germline loops: CDR1 SGHNT, CDR2 YENEEA. J lost 8 bases, V lost 5 bases, and 7 bases had no gene match. The CDR3 is 13 amino acids. The CDR3: CASSPIRDREAFF. DNA for the CDR3: TGTGCCAGCAGCCCAATCCGGGACAGGGAAGCTTTCTTT. The full variable domain, with the rest looked up from reference TRBV11-3 and TRBJ1-1, is EAGVVQSPRYKIIEKKQPVAFWCNPISGHNTLYWYLQNLGQGPELLIRYENEEAVDDSQLPKDRFSAERLKGVDSTLKIQPAELGDSAVYLCASSPIRDREAFFGQGTRLTVV.

This sequence joins TRBV6-5 and TRBJ2-2, with D perhaps being TRBD1 or TRBD2 (6 bases each). CDR1 MNHEY and CDR2 SVGAGI come from the germline V gene. This CDR3 has 16 amino acids. V lost 0 bases to trimming and J lost 4 bases, with 12 bases between them. CDR3 sequence reads: CASSYSIGGPTGELFF. Written as DNA, the CDR3 is TGTGCCAGCAGTTACTCGATCGGGGGCCCCACCGGGGAGCTGTTTTTT.

The V and J genes are TRBV11-3 and TRBJ1-1; D is unclear. The CDR3 totals 12 residues. CDR1 SGHNT and CDR2 YENEEA come from the germline V gene. The V end was cut by 0 bases, the J end by 6 bases, with 5 bases between. The CDR3 here is CASSLDDAEAFF. The CDR3 bases are TGTGCCAGCAGCTTAGATGACGCTGAAGCTTTCTTT.

This clone turned up a few times. V usage is TRBV5-6 and J usage is TRBJ2-7, with 9 positions matching TRBD2. This CDR3 contains 17 residues. V lost 4 bases, J lost 1 base, and 12 bases stayed unmatched. Germline V lookup: CDR1 SGHDT, CDR2 YYEEEE. CDR3 coding DNA: TGTGCCAGCAGCGACCGGACGTGGCTAGCGGGGTCCTACGAGCAGTACTTC. Translation: CASSDRTWLAGSYEQYF.